This TCR beta chain is from a study of pediatric ulcerative colitis. The junction had 14 bases not matched to a gene; V was cut back by 5 bases and J by 3 bases. There are 19 residues in the CDR3. From germline, CDR1 is MNHEY and CDR2 SMNVEV (reference sequence). Profiling relied on immunoSEQ multiplex PCR, and the TCRdb table lists in-frame clones only, not all of them. The profile shows more than 45,000 clones, more than 75% of them singletons. The chain combines TRBV27 with TRBJ2-6; 9 bases align to TRBD1. This receptor was identified in a boy younger than 18 who was a control in a study of pediatric ulcerative colitis. The specimen sequenced was blood. DNA for the CDR3: TGTGCCAGCAGTCCCCGTCGGACAGGGGCGAGGGTTGGGGCCAACGTCCTGACTTTC. Translating gives CASSPRRTGARVGANVLTF.